The clone carrying this TCR beta chain was seen once. As yet, its antigen is unknown. This record comes from a study of OX40 agonist ivuxolimab in advanced cancers. Study-wide context: The treatment was a fully human IgG2 OX40 agonist, ivuxolimab. Patients got intravenous ivuxolimab at 0.01 to 10 mg/kg every 2 weeks. Recorded diagnoses for dose-escalation patients were hepatocellular carcinoma, melanoma, renal cell or head and neck cancer. Study conclusions and caveats: At 0.1 to 3.0 mg/kg and by week 6, CD4+ and CD8+ T cells in the blood had expanded clonally.

Per germline, CDR1 SGDLS and CDR2 YYNGEE. The CDR3 totals 14 residues. Trimming shortened V by 4 bases and J by 4 bases, and 14 bases separated the two germline ends. Data came from immunoSEQ multiplex PCR; TCRdb stores just in-frame clones and leaves some out. The sample consists of about 77,000 clones, approximately 90% of them appearing once. The material was CD4+ or CD8+ T cells sorted from blood, obtained in a trial of the OX40 agonist ivuxolimab. The TCR originated in an adult with an advanced solid tumor such as melanoma, head and neck, liver or kidney cancer. The genes are TRBV9 and TRBJ1-2; no definite D call. The DNA for the CDR3 is TGTGCCAGCAGCCCACGGAGGGAACGCTATGGCTACACCTTC. It encodes CASSPRRERYGYTF.